Given below is one TCR beta chain in context. Its specificity is unknown. Amplification started from genomic DNA. Multiplex PCR with 30 forward and 13 reverse primers amplified the TCR beta CDR3. TCRdb ran MiXCR on the multiplex PCR reads and lists one entry per CDR3 protein. The sample contains around 300,000 distinct CDR3 sequences, around 47% of which appear only once. All diabetic donors were classified as either type 1 or type 2 diabetes. These data belong to a study of type 1 and type 2 diabetes patients. Germline V gene lookup returns CDR1 LNHDA and CDR2 SQIVND (reference sequence). With 6 bases removed from V and 3 bases from J, the gap between germline ends came to 8 bases. The CDR3 is 12 amino acids. Study-wide findings and caveats: Type 1 diabetes repertoires were significantly less diverse than type 2 diabetes ones.

The sample consisted of peripheral blood mononuclear cells (PBMCs). The chain links TRBV19 to TRBJ1-2; D gene unclear. This receptor was identified in a man aged 18 to 29 with type 2 diabetes. CDR3 sequence: CASSGSHYGYTF. CDR3 nucleotides: TGTGCCAGTAGCGGCAGCCACTATGGCTACACCTTC.